The rows below give T cell receptor beta chains drawn from one sample of a study of CXCR3-negative and CXCR3-positive naive CD8 T cells. With the 5' RACE reads reprocessed, TCRdb shows one record per CDR3 protein and no DNA. The table for this sample gives some 6,900 distinct CDR3 sequences. Sequencing was done on a sample of naive CXCR3+ CD8+ T cells from blood. The receptors stem from a human donor in good health. Some clones in this sample may be carry-over from other donors' samples. Both conserved end residues are part of each CDR3. Some rows have no size entry. The others give once, few or many, or a class for an expanded clone.

size,J,V,CDR3
-,TRBJ2-2,TRBV29-1,CSVESAGLTGELFF
-,TRBJ2-7,TRBV5-1,CASSLAGSYYEQYF
-,TRBJ2-5,TRBV27,CASRLLTSGQETQYF
-,TRBJ2-3,TRBV29-1,CSVWVLTSVVGTDTQYF
medium-sized,TRBJ2-3,TRBV29-1,CSVVDYRTDTQYF
medium-sized,TRBJ2-2,TRBV25-1,CASSDLPGELFF
-,TRBJ1-4,TRBV19,CASSIRDYNEKLFF
medium-sized,TRBJ2-7,TRBV29-1,CSVDTGSEQYF
-,TRBJ2-1,TRBV12-3/TRBV12-4,CASRSGVSYNEQFF
medium-sized,TRBJ2-3,TRBV5-1,CASGQLRTDTQYF
-,TRBJ1-2,TRBV20-1,CSAPVWDAGDYTF
medium-sized,TRBJ2-7,TRBV19,CASRNTGYEQYF
medium-sized,TRBJ2-7,TRBV19,CASSTPGQNSYEQYF
medium-sized,TRBJ1-4,TRBV28,CASSFRQDVEKLFF
medium-sized,TRBJ2-3,TRBV6-4,CASSDATDTQYF
-,TRBJ2-1,TRBV7-3,CASSIPGHEQFF
medium-sized,TRBJ2-5,TRBV9,CASSGAGGQETQYF
-,TRBJ1-5,TRBV11-2,CASSSLNAADYSNQPQHF
medium-sized,TRBJ2-1,TRBV28,CASKEEVQGPITLFF
medium-sized,TRBJ2-1,TRBV11-2,CASSLAQGPPYNEQFF
-,TRBJ2-3,TRBV29-1,CSVEPSGRLGTDTQYF
-,TRBJ1-2,TRBV29-1,CSAEGVLGGYTF
medium-sized,TRBJ2-5,TRBV5-1,CASSGGQGMWGETQYF